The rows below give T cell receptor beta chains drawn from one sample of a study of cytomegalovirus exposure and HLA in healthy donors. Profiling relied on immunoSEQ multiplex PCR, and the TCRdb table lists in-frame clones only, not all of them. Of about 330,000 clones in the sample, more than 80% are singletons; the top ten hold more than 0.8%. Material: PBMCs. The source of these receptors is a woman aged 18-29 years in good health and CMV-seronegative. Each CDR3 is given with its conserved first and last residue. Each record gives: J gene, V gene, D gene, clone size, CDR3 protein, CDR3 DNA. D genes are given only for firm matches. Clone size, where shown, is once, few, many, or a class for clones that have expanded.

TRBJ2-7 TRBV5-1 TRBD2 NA CASSLEASGMGEQYF TGCGCCAGCAGCTTGGAGGCTAGCGGGATGGGCGAGCAGTACTTC
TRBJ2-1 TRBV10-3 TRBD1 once CAIRTGGRGFF TGTGCCATCAGGACAGGGGGCCGGGGGTTCTTC
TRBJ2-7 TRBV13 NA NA CASSLHGHEQYF TGTGCCAGCAGCTTACACGGTCACGAGCAGTACTTC
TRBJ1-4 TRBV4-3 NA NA CASSLLEGTNEKLFF TGCGCCAGCAGCCTTCTCGAGGGAACTAATGAAAAACTGTTTTTT
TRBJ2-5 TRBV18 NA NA CASSPRQEYTQYF TGTGCCAGCTCACCACGCCAAGAGTATACCCAGTACTTC
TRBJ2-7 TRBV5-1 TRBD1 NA CASSSPRQGNEQYF TGCGCCAGCAGCTCCCCTCGACAGGGCAACGAGCAGTACTTC
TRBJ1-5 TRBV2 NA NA CASCPTGIGQPQHF TGTGCCAGCTGCCCTACAGGGATCGGCCAGCCCCAGCATTTT
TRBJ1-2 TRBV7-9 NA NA CASRSPTGYGYTF TGTGCCAGCAGATCACCGACAGGATATGGCTACACCTTC
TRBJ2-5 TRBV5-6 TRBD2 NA CASSLAGGRETQYF TGTGCCAGCAGCTTGGCCGGGGGGAGGGAGACCCAGTACTTC
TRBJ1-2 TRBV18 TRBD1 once CASSPGGGDYGYTF TGTGCCAGCTCACCAGGAGGGGGCGACTATGGCTACACCTTC
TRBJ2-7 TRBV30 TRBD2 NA CAWSAASSGNPYEQYF TGTGCCTGGAGTGCCGCCTCTAGCGGGAACCCCTACGAGCAGTACTTC
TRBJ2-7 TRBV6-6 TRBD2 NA CASSSEGLADYEQYF TGTGCCAGCAGTTCAGAGGGACTAGCGGACTACGAGCAGTACTTC
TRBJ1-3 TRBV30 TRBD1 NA CAWSPTGGENTIYF TGTGCCTGGAGTCCAACAGGGGGCGAAAACACCATATATTTT
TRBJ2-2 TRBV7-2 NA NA CASSFHISGELFF TGTGCCAGCAGCTTCCACATATCTGGGGAGCTGTTTTTT
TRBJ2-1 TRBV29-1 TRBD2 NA CSVEVLAGDLGQFF TGCAGCGTTGAAGTACTAGCGGGAGATTTGGGGCAGTTCTTC
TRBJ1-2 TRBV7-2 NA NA CASSLNQGFYGYTF TGTGCCAGCAGCTTAAACCAGGGGTTCTATGGCTACACCTTC
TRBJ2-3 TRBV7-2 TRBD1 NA CASSLAPGQGRLTDTQYF TGTGCCAGCAGCTTAGCCCCCGGACAGGGGCGACTCACAGATACGCAGTATTTT
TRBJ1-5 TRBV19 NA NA CASSEGSGQPQHF TGTGCCAGTAGCGAGGGTTCGGGGCAGCCCCAGCATTTT
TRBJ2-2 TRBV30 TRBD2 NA CAWRTSGGTGELFF TGTGCCTGGAGGACTAGCGGAGGAACCGGGGAGCTGTTTTTT
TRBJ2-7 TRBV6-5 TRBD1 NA CASSYSAGGMAYEQYF TGTGCCAGCAGTTACTCGGCAGGGGGAATGGCCTACGAGCAGTACTTC
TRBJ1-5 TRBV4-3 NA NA CASSPGQSYSNQPQHF TGCGCCAGCAGCCCCGGACAGTCATATAGCAATCAGCCCCAGCATTTT
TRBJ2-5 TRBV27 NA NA CASSLAPQETQYF TGTGCCAGCAGTTTGGCCCCGCAAGAGACCCAGTACTTC
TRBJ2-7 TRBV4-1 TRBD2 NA CASSQGWTSGFYEQYF TGCGCCAGCAGCCAAGGGTGGACTAGCGGCTTCTACGAGCAGTACTTC
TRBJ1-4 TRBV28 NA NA CASTGVGFSPAEKLFF TGTGCCAGCACCGGGGTCGGGTTTAGCCCGGCGGAAAAACTGTTTTTT
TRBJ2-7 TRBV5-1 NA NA CASSFAASSYEQYF TGCGCCAGCAGCTTTGCAGCGAGCTCCTACGAGCAGTACTTC
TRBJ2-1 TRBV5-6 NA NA CASSLTDNEQFF TGTGCCAGCAGCCTGACTGACAATGAGCAGTTCTTC
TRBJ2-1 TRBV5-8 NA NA CASSFRGRHNEQFF TGTGCCAGCAGCTTCCGGGGGAGGCACAATGAGCAGTTCTTC
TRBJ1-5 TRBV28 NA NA CASSPVGGDQPQHF TGTGCCAGCAGCCCAGTGGGGGGGGATCAGCCCCAGCATTTT
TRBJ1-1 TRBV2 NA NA CASSESVLVQGLAEAFF TGTGCCAGCAGTGAGTCAGTTTTGGTCCAGGGGCTCGCTGAAGCTTTCTTT
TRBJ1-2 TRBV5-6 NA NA CASSPGTAPYGYTF TGTGCCAGCAGCCCCGGGACTGCGCCCTATGGCTACACCTTC
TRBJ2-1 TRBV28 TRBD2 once CASSLGLAGGEQFF TGTGCCAGCAGTTTGGGTCTAGCGGGAGGTGAGCAGTTCTTC
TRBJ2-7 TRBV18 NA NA CASSPGHLIHEQYF TGTGCCAGCTCACCCGGACATTTAATCCACGAGCAGTACTTC
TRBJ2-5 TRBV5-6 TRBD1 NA CASSLQGREETQYF TGTGCCAGCAGCTTACAGGGGCGAGAAGAGACCCAGTACTTC
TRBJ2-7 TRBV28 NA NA CASTHHAGPSYEQYF TGTGCCAGCACCCACCATGCGGGACCCTCCTACGAGCAGTACTTC
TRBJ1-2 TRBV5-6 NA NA CASRAIHGYTF TGTGCCAGCAGGGCCATCCATGGCTACACCTTC
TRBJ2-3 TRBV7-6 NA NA CASSSQHADTQYF TGTGCCAGCAGCTCACAACACGCAGATACGCAGTATTTT
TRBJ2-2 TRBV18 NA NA CASSPLAEYTGELFF TGTGCCAGCTCACCACTAGCGGAGTACACCGGGGAGCTGTTTTTT